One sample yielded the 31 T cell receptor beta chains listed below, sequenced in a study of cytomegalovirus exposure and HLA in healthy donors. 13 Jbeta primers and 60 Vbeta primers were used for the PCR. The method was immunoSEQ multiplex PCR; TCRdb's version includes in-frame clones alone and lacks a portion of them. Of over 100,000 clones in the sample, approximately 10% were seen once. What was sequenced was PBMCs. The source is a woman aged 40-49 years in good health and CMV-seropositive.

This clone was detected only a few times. The CDR3 region has the DNA TGTGCCAGCAGTCCTAGCGGGGGGGAAAGGTGGGATGAGCAGTTCTTC. This sequence encodes CASSPSGGERWDEQFF. The chain has TRBV27 and TRBJ2-1, with 12 bases lining up with TRBD2. The CDR3 contains 16 residues. The trim removed 5 bases at V and 8 bases at J, leaving 10 bases unmatched. The germline gives CDR1 MNHEY, CDR2 SMNVEV (reference sequence).

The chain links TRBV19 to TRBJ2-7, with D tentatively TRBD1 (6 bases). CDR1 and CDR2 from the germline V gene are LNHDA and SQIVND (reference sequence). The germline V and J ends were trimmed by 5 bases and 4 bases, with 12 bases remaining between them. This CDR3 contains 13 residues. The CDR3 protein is CASSSSTGYEQYF. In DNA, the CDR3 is TGTGCCAGTAGTTCTTCGACAGGATACGAGCAGTACTTC.

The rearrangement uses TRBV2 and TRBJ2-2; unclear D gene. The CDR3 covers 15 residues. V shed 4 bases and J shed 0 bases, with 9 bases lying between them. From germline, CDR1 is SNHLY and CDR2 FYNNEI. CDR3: CASSGAPSNTGELFF. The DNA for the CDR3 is TGTGCCAGCAGTGGGGCACCGTCGAACACCGGGGAGCTGTTTTTT. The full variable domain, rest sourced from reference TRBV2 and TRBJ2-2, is EPEVTQTPSHQVTQMGQEVILRCVPISNHLYFYWYRQILGQKVEFLVSFYNNEISEKSEIFDDQFSVERPDGSNFTLKIRSTKLEDSAMYFCASSGAPSNTGELFFGEGSRLTVL.

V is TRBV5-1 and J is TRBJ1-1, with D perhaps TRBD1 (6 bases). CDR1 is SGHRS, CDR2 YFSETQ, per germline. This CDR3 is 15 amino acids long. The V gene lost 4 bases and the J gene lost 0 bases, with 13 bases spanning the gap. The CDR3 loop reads CASSPGQTMNTEAFF. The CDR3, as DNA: TGCGCCAGCAGCCCAGGACAGACCATGAACACTGAAGCTTTCTTT.

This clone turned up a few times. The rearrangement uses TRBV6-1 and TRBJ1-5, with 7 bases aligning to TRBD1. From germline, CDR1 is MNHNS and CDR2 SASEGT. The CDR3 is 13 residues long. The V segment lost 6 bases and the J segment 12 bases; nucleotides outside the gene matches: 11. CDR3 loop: CASSFTNRGIQHF. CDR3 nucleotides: TGTGCCAGCAGCTTTACGAACAGGGGAATCCAGCATTTT.

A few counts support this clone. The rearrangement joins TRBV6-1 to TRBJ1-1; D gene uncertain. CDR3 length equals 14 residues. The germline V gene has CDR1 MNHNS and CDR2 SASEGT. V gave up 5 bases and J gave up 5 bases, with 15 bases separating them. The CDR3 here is CASSLSGSLTEAFF. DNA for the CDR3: TGTGCCAGCAGTTTAAGTGGGAGTTTGACTGAAGCTTTCTTT.

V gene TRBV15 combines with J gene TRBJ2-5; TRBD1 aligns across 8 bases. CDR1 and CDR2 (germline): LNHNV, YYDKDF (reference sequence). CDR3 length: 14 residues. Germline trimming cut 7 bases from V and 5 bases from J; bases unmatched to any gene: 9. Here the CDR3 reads CATNRDRTGETQYF. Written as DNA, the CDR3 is TGTGCCACCAACCGGGACAGGACTGGGGAGACCCAGTACTTC.

DNA of the CDR3: TGTGCCAGCAGCCCTGGACTAGCGGGGGCCTACAATGAGCAGTTCTTC. Translation gives CASSPGLAGAYNEQFF. This chain uses TRBV5-4 with TRBJ2-1; 13 bases are a match to TRBD2. CDR1 is SGHNT and CDR2 is YYREEE in the germline V gene (reference sequence). The CDR3 extends over 16 amino acids. The J segment lost 2 bases and the V segment lost 4 bases, leaving 3 bases of the junction unmatched.

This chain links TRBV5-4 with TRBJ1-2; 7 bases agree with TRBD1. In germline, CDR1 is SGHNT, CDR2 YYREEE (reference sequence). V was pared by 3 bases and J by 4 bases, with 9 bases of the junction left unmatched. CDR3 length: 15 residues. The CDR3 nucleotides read TGTGCCAGCAGCTACGACAGGGCTCTACTCTATGGCTACACCTTC. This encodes CASSYDRALLYGYTF.

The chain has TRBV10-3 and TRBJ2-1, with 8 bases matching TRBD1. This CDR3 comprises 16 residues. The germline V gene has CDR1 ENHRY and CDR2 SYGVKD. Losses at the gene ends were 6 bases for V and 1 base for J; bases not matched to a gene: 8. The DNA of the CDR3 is TGTGCCATCAGCGAACCCAACAGGGGGTCCTACAATGAGCAGTTCTTC. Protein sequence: CAISEPNRGSYNEQFF.

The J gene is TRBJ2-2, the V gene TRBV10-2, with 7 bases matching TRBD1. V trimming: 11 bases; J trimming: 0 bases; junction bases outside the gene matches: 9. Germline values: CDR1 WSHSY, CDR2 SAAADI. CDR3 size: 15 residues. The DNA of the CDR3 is TGCGCCGTCGGGGAAGGGGGCACGAACACCGGGGAGCTGTTTTTT. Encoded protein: CAVGEGGTNTGELFF.

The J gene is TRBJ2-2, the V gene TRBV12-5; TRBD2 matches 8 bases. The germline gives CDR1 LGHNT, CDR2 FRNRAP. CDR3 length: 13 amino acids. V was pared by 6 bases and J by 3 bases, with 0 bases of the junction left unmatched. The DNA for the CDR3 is TGTGCTAGTGGCGGGGGGGACACCGGGGAGCTGTTTTTT. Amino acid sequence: CASGGGDTGELFF.

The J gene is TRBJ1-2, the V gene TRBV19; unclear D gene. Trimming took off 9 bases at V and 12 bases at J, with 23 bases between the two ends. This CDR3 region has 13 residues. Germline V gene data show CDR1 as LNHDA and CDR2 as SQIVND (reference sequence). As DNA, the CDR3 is TGTGCCAGCCGAGGAGCTCTTGTACAAGTTAACACCTTC. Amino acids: CASRGALVQVNTF.

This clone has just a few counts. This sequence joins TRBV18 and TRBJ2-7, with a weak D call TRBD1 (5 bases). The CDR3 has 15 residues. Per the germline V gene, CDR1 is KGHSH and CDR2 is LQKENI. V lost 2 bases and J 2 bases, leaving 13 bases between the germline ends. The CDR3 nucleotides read TGTGCCAGCTCACCAAAGGGGAATGGCCCCTACGAGCAGTACTTC. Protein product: CASSPKGNGPYEQYF.

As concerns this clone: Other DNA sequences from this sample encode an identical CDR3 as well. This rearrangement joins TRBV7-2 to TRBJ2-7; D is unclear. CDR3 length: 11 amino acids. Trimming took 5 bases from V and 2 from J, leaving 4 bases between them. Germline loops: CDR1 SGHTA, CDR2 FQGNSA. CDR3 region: CASSPAYEQYF. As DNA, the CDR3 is TGTGCCAGCAGCCCTGCCTACGAGCAGTACTTC.

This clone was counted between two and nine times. The CDR3 reads CASRTSGGTENTGELFF. The CDR3 DNA sequence: TGCGCCAGTCGGACTAGCGGGGGGACCGAGAACACCGGGGAGCTGTTTTTT. The V gene is TRBV5-1, the J gene TRBJ2-2, with 14 bases aligning to TRBD2. J was trimmed by 1 base and V by 8 bases; bases with no gene match: 7. Germline V lookup: CDR1 SGHRS, CDR2 YFSETQ. The CDR3 has 17 residues. Full variable domain (rest looked up from reference TRBV5-1 and TRBJ2-2): KAGVTQTPRYLIKTRGQQVTLSCSPISGHRSVSWYQQTPGQGLQFLFEYFSETQRNKGNFPGRFSGRQFSNSRSEMNVSTLELGDSALYLCASRTSGGTENTGELFFGEGSRLTVL.

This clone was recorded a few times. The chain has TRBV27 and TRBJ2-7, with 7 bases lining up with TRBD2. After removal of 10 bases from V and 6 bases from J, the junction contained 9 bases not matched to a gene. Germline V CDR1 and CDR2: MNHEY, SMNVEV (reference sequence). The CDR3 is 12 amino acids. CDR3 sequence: CATSWGGSEQYF. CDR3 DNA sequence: TGTGCCACGTCATGGGGAGGGTCCGAGCAGTACTTC.

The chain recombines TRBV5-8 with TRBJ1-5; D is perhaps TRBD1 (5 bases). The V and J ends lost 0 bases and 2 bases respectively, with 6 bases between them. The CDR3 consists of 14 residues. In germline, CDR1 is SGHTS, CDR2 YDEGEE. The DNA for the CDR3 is TGTGCCAGCAGCTTGGGACAGCGCAATCAGCCCCAGCATTTT. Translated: CASSLGQRNQPQHF.

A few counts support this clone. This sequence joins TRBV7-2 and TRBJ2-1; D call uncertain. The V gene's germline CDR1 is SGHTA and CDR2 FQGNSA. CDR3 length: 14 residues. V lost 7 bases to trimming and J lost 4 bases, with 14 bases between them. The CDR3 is CASTIKDIYNEQFF. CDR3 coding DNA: TGTGCCAGCACCATTAAAGACATATACAATGAGCAGTTCTTC. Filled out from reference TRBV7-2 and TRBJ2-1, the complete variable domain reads GAGVSQSPSNKVTEKGKDVELRCDPISGHTALYWYRQSLGQGLEFLIYFQGNSAPDKSGLPSDRFSAERTGGSVSTLTIQRTQQEDSAVYLCASTIKDIYNEQFFGPGTRLTVL.

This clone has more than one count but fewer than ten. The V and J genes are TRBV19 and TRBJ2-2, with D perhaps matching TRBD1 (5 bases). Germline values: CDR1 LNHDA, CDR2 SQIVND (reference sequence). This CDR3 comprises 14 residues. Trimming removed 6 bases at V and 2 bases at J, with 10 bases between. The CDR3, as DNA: TGTGCCAGTAGGGGTCAGGGAAACACCGGGGAGCTGTTTTTT. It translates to CASRGQGNTGELFF.

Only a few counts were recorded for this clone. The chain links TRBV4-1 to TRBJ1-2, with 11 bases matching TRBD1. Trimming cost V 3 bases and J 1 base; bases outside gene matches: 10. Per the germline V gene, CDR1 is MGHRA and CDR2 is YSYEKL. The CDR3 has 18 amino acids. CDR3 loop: CASSHTGQGVRRNYGYTF. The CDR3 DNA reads TGCGCCAGCAGCCACACGGGACAGGGGGTTAGACGTAACTATGGCTACACCTTC.

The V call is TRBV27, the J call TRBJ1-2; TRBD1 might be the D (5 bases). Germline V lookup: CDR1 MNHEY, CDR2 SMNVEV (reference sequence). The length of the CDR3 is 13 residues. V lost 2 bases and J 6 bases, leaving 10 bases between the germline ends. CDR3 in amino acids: CASSLPAGDGYTF. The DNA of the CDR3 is TGTGCCAGCAGTTTACCCGCGGGGGATGGCTACACCTTC.

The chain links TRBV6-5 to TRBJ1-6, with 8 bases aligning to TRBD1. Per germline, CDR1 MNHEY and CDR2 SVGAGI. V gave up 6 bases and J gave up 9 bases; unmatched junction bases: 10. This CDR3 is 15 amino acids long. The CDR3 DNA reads TGTGCCAGCAGCTGGACAGGGAAGGGGATTTCACCCCTCCACTTT. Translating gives CASSWTGKGISPLHF.

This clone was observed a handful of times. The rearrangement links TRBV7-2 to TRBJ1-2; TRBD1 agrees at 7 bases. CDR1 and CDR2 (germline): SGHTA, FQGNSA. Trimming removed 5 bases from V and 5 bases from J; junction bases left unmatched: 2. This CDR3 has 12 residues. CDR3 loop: CASSQQGYGYTF. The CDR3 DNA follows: TGTGCCAGCAGCCAACAGGGGTATGGCTACACCTTC.

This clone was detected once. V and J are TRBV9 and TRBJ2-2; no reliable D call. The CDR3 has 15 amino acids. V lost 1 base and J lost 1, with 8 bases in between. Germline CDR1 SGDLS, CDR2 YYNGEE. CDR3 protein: CASSVRSLNTGELFF. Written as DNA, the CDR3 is TGTGCCAGCAGCGTACGGTCATTGAACACCGGGGAGCTGTTTTTT.

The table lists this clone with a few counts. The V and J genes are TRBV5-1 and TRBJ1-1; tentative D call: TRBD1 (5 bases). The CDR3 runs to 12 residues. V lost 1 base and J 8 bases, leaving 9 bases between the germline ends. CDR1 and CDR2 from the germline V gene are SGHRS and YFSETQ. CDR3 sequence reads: CASSLWGREAFF. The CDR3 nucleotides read TGCGCCAGCAGCTTGTGGGGCAGAGAAGCTTTCTTT.

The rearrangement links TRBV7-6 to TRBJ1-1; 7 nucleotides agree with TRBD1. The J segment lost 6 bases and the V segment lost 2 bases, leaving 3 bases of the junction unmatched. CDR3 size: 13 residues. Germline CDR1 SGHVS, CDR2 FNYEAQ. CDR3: CASSLIQGAEAFF. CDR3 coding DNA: TGTGCCAGCAGCTTAATTCAGGGGGCTGAAGCTTTCTTT.

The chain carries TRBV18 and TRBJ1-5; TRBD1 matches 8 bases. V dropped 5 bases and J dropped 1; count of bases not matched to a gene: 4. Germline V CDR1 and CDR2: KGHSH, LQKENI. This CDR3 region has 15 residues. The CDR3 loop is CASSSGGPSNQPQHF. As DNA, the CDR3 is TGTGCCAGCTCATCAGGGGGCCCAAGCAATCAGCCCCAGCATTTT.

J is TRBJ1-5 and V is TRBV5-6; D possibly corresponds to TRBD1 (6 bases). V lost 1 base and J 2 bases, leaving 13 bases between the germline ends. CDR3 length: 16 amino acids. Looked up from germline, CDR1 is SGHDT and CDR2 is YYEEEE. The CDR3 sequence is CASSLWSGTRNQPQHF. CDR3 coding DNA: TGTGCCAGCAGCTTGTGGTCCGGGACACGCAATCAGCCCCAGCATTTT.

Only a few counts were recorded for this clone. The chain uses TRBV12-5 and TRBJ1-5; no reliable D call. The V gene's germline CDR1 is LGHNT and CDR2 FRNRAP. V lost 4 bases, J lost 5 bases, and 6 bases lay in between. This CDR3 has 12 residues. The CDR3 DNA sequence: TGTGCTAGTGGTTCCTACGATCAGCCCCAGCATTTT. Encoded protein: CASGSYDQPQHF.

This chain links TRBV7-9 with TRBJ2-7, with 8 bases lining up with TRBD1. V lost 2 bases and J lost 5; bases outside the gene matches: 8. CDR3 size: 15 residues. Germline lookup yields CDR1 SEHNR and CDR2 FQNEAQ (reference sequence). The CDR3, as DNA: TGTGCCAGCAGCTTATCGACGGGACAGGTAAACGAGCAGTACTTC. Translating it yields CASSLSTGQVNEQYF. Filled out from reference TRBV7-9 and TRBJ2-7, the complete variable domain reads DTGVSQNPRHKITKRGQNVTFRCDPISEHNRLYWYRQTLGQGPEFLTYFQNEAQLEKSRLLSDRFSAERPKGSFSTLEIQRTEQGDSAMYLCASSLSTGQVNEQYFGPGTRLTVT.